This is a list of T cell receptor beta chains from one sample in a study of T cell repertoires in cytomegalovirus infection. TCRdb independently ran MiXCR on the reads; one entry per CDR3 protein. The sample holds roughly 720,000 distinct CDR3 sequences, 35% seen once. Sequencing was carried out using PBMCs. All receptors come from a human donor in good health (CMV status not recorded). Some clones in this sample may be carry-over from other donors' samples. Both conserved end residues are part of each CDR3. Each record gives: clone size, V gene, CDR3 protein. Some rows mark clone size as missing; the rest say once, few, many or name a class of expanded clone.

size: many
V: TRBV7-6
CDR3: CASSSGTSALTDTQYF

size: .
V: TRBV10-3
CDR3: CAISEEGLGANTEAFF

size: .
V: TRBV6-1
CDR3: CASSEAGGSRAALAKNIQYF

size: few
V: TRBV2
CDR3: CASSPTAGLRGDTQYF

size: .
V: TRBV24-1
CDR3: CATSDSAGDLAKNIQYF

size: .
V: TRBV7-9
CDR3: CASSFRGGQDEQFF

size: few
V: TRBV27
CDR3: CASRQWTGRPDTQYF

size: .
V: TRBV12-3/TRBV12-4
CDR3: CASSPDHPSQETQYF

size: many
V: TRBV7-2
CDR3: CASSLEVPGRGYTF

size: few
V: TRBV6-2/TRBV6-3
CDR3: CASIKGTSGGRILTGELFF

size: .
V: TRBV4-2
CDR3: CASSTLRGTDTQYF

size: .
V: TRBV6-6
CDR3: CASSYLTVLRDEKLFF

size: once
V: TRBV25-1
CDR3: CASSEYSGTYEQYF

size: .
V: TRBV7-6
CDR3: CASSPFGGTDTEAFF

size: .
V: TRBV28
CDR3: CASSFAGTGGNTEAFF

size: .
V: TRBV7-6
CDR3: CASSHMVDEQFF

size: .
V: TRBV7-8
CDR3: CASILRDRAPRFDTEAFF

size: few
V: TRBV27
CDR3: CASCRDWQLNSPLHF

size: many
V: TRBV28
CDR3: CASCTGKGYEQYF

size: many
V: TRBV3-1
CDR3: CASSPRDRAYNEQFF

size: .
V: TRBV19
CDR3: CASSGQGKPQHF

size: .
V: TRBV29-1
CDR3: CSVPGGRGYTF

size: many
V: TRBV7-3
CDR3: CASSLTPGQAQWGVNIQYF

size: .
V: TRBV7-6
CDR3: CASSPFERTGGIYGYTF

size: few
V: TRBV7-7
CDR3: CASSSTGLEGTQYF

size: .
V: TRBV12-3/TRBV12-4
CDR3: CASSRESTVRNEQFF

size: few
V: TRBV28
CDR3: CASRSYLRSVTNTEAFF

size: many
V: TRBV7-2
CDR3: CASSLARSSGSSDTQYF

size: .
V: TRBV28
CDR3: CASSSLPGKAIRTGELFF

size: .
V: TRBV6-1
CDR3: CASSSRDSAYEQYF

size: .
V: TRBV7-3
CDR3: CASSSSHAGTGTYSNQPQHF

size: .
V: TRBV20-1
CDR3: CSASTYRLGGYTF

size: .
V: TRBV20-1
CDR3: CSARDRVRYEQYF

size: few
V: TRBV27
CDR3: CASRRGHQSSSYNSPLHF

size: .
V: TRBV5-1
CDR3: CASSYDRAGRDTQYF

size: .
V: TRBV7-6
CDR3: CASSLTRVYEQYF

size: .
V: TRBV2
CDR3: CASTVRGRDTEAFF

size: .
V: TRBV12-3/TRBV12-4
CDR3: CASSSPEKHSVDTQYF

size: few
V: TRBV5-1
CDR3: CASSSPEKRETSESYNEQFF

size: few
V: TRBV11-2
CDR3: CASSLVPPETQYF

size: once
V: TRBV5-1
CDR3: CASQPGQGVGEQFF

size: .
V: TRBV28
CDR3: CASSYDGEAFF

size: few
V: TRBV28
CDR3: CASLSYRGYQPQHF

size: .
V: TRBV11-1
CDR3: CASSPRSSGTGNEQFF

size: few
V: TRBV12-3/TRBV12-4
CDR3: CASSLPPNRWAFF

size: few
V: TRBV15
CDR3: CATSTGGGLFGRFF

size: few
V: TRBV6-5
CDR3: CASTELAGVKNIQYF

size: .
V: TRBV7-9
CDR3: CASKADSYEQYF

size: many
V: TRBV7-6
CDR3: CASSLNSGGNTDTQYF